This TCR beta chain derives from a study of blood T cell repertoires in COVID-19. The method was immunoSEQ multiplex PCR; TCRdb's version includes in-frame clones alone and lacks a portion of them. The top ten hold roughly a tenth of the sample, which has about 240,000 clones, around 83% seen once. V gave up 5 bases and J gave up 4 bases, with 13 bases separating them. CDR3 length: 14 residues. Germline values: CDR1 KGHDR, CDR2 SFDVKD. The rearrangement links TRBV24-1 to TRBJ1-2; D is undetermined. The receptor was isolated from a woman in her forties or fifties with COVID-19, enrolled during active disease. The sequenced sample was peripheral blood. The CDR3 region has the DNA TGTGCCACCAGTGGAAAGAGTGATTTCTATGGCTACACCTTC. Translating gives CATSGKSDFYGYTF.